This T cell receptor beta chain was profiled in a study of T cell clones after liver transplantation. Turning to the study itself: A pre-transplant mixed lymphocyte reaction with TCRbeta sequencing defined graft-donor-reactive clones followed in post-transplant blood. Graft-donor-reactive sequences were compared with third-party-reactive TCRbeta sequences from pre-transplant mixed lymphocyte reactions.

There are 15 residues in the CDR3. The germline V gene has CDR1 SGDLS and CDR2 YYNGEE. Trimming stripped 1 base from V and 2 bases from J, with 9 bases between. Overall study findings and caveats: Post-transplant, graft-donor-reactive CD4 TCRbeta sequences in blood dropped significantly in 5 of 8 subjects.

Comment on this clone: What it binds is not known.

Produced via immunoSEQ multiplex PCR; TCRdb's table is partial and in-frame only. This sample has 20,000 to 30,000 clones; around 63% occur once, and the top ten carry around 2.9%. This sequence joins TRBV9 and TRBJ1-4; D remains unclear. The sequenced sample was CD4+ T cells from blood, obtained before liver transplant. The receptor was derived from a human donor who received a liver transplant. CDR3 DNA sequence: TGTGCCAGCAGCGTATCGGGTACGACTAATGAAAAACTGTTTTTT. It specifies CASSVSGTTNEKLFF. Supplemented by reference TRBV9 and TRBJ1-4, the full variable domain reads DSGVTQTPKHLITATGQRVTLRCSPRSGDLSVYWYQQSLDQGLQFLIQYYNGEERAKGNILERFSAQQFPDLHSELNLSSLELGDSALYFCASSVSGTTNEKLFFGSGTQLSVL.